One sample yielded the 20 T cell receptor beta chains listed below, sequenced in a study of spatial heterogeneity in lung cancer. Study results and limitations: It was found that expanded intratumoral alpha and beta TCR counts tracked tumor mutation counts.

What these receptors recognize is not known. A single record per CDR3 protein comes from TCRdb applying MiXCR to the 5' RACE reads. The repertoire includes around 6,200 distinct CDR3 sequences, 13% to 15% of them detected once, and more than 8.5% sits in the top ten. Time point denoted: sample taken at primary tumor resection. The sample was lung tumor tissue, taken at surgery. These receptor sequences come from a male donor with early-stage non-small cell lung cancer.

This clonotype is categorized as medium-sized. For a library built for alpha chains, this beta chain is a stray read; little rests on its size. The J gene is TRBJ1-1, the V gene TRBV20-1; no clear D gene. V was pared by 7 bases and J by 0 bases, with 9 bases between. The germline V gene has CDR1 DFQATT and CDR2 SNEGSKA (reference sequence). The CDR3 loop spans 12 amino acids. Here the CDR3 DNA reads TGCAGTGGTCAAAAACTGAACACTGAAGCTTTCTTT. It translates to CSGQKLNTEAFF.

The sample holds a few counts of this clonotype. With the library built for alpha chains, this beta chain is off target and its frequency is not meaningful. The V gene is TRBV6-9, the J gene TRBJ2-7; perhaps TRBD2 as D (5 bases). The CDR3 runs to 16 residues. In germline, CDR1 is MNHGY, CDR2 SVAAGI. Trimming took 5 bases from V and 0 from J, leaving 17 bases between them. CDR3 sequence (DNA): TGTGCCAGCAGTAGCCCCGGGGAAGGGAGCTCCTACGAGCAGTACTTC. Residues: CASSSPGEGSSYEQYF.

This clonotype was recorded at least ten times. Within a library made for alpha chains, this beta chain is off target, and its count is uninformative. V and J are TRBV6-5 and TRBJ1-4; D uncertain. The germline gives CDR1 MNHEY, CDR2 SVGAGI. V was trimmed by 1 base and J by 3 bases, leaving 3 bases between them. The CDR3 is 13 residues long. DNA for the CDR3: TGTGCCAGCAGTTACTTCCCTAATGAAAAACTGTTTTTT. This gives the protein CASSYFPNEKLFF.

Comment on this clonotype: This beta chain lies outside the target of a library built for alpha chains; its clone size means little. The chain carries TRBV6-6 and TRBJ2-1; the match to TRBD2 covers 7 bases. With V trimmed by 0 bases and J by 6 bases, 8 bases remained unmatched. Germline CDR1 MNHNY, CDR2 SVGAGI (reference sequence). The length of the CDR3 is 16 residues. In nucleotides, the CDR3 is TGTGCCAGCAGTTACTCGAGGGAGGGGACGGCCAATGAGCAGTTCTTC. Amino acid sequence: CASSYSREGTANEQFF.

For this clonotype: In a library made to pick up alpha chains, this beta chain is a stray read with a size that means little. The chain employs TRBV19 and TRBJ1-2, with no clear D. Trimming pared 6 bases from V and 0 bases from J, leaving 2 bases between. The CDR3 contains 11 residues. Germline V gene sequence: CDR1 LNHDA, CDR2 SQIVND (reference sequence). The CDR3: CASRSNYGYTF. The CDR3 DNA is TGTGCCAGTAGGTCTAACTATGGCTACACCTTC.

This clonotype occurred a few times. Because this beta chain is a stray read in a library intended to capture alpha chains, its abundance should not be given much weight. This chain uses TRBV5-1 with TRBJ2-3; D is uncertain. The CDR3 sequence is 13 residues long. Trimming took off 3 bases at V and 2 bases at J, with 7 bases between the two ends. Germline assignment: CDR1 SGHRS and CDR2 YFSETQ. The CDR3 DNA is TGCGCCAGCAGCTCTTCACCCACAGATACGCAGTATTTT. It yields the protein CASSSSPTDTQYF.

At least ten counts were recorded for this clonotype. This beta chain came through as a stray read in a library set up for alpha chains, and its size says little. The chain has TRBV30 and TRBJ2-7, with 10 bases fitting TRBD2. The V and J ends lost 6 bases and 2 bases, in that order; junction bases with no gene match: 7. CDR3 length equals 14 residues. Germline values: CDR1 GTSNPN, CDR2 SVGIG (reference sequence). DNA of the CDR3: TGTGCCTGTCGAACTAGCGGGAACCCCTACGAGCAGTACTTC. Protein: CACRTSGNPYEQYF.

With respect to this clonotype: This beta chain is an unintended read in a library built for alpha chains; its size means little. This chain links TRBV28 with TRBJ2-7; no clear D gene. CDR1 and CDR2 from the germline V gene are MDHEN and SYDVKM. Trimming shortened V by 4 bases and J by 0 bases, and 10 bases separated the two germline ends. This CDR3 spans 14 amino acids. CDR3 loop: CASSSTPSSYEQYF. In DNA, the CDR3 is TGTGCCAGCAGTTCGACACCGAGCTCCTACGAGCAGTACTTC.

This clonotype was found many times. As an off-target read in a library built for alpha chains, this beta chain has a frequency of little significance. This chain uses TRBV19 with TRBJ1-1; TRBD1 might be the D (5 bases). This CDR3 is built from 18 residues. Germline CDR1 LNHDA, CDR2 SQIVND (reference sequence). Trimming removed 3 bases from V and 0 bases from J, with 20 bases in between. As DNA, the CDR3 is TGTGCCAGTAGTATTGGCGGGACCAGACTGAACATGAACACTGAAGCTTTCTTT. As protein: CASSIGGTRLNMNTEAFF.

This clonotype was counted ten times or more. Because the library targeted alpha chains, this beta chain is an off-target read whose size means little. J is TRBJ1-2 and V is TRBV4-1, with D perhaps TRBD1 (5 bases). Germline loops: CDR1 MGHRA, CDR2 YSYEKL. The CDR3 spans 13 residues. The V end was cut by 4 bases, the J end by 4 bases, with 10 bases between. The DNA of the CDR3 is TGCGCCAGCAGCCGCGACAGCTTCTATGGCTACACCTTC. This codes for CASSRDSFYGYTF.

Relative to its sample, this clonotype is medium-sized. Because the library targeted alpha chains, this beta chain is an off-target read whose size means little. The gene calls are TRBV21-1 and TRBJ1-3. TRBV21-1 is a pseudogene segment. The CDR3 contains 15 residues. CDR3 in DNA: TGTGCCAGCGGGCACGGACGGTGCTCTGGAAACACCATATATTTT. Its translation is CASGHGRCSGNTIYF.

On this clonotype itself: This beta chain is a stray sequence in a library constructed for alpha chains; its clone size is not meaningful. The CDR3 region is CASSLEGAYTDTQYF. The CDR3 nucleotides are TGCGCCAGCAGCCTAGAGGGGGCTTACACAGATACGCAGTATTTT. The chain recombines TRBV4-1 with TRBJ2-3, with 7 nucleotides matching TRBD1. CDR3 size: 15 residues. The germline gives CDR1 MGHRA, CDR2 YSYEKL. V lost 4 bases to trimming and J lost 2 bases; unmatched junction nucleotides: 6.

In its sample, this clonotype was seen many times. The size of this beta chain means little, since it is a stray read in a library made for alpha chains. The V call is TRBV2, the J call TRBJ2-7, with TRBD1 as a possible D gene (6 bases). V was cut by 6 bases and J by 6 bases, with 12 bases left in between. CDR1 is SNHLY, CDR2 FYNNEI, per germline. The CDR3 extends over 12 amino acids. The CDR3 DNA reads as TGTGCCAGCAGATCACAGGGTTTCGAGCAGTACTTC. It encodes CASRSQGFEQYF.

Comment on this clonotype: This beta chain represents an off-target read in a library built for alpha chains; its size is of limited meaning. V is TRBV5-6 and J is TRBJ1-5; D is unclear. V was trimmed by 2 bases and J by 2 bases, leaving 8 bases between them. The CDR3 sequence is 14 residues long. Looked up from germline, CDR1 is SGHDT and CDR2 is YYEEEE. The CDR3 here is CASSLSKGNQPQHF. CDR3 bases: TGTGCCAGCAGCTTAAGTAAGGGCAATCAGCCCCAGCATTTT.

The table lists this clonotype with many counts. The library was designed around alpha chains, so this beta chain is a stray read whose abundance carries little weight. The chain carries TRBV4-3 and TRBJ2-3, with D tentatively TRBD1 (6 bases). Trimming shortened V by 0 bases and J by 1 base, and 17 bases separated the two germline ends. Germline V gene lookup returns CDR1 LGHNA and CDR2 YSLEER. The CDR3 length is 18 residues. CDR3 in amino acids: CASSQEGRVAGGTDTQYF. The CDR3 region has the DNA TGCGCCAGCAGCCAAGAGGGTAGGGTCGCAGGGGGCACAGATACGCAGTATTTT.

The sample holds many counts of this clonotype. The size of this beta chain means little, since it is a stray read in a library made for alpha chains. The V call is TRBV12-3 or TRBV12-4, the J call TRBJ1-1; TRBD1 is a possible D gene (6 bases). With 5 bases removed from V and 4 bases from J, the gap between germline ends came to 11 bases. This CDR3 is 13 amino acids long. For the CDR3, the DNA is TGTGCCAGCAGTCTCGGACAGCTCACTGAAGCTTTCTTT. This codes for CASSLGQLTEAFF.

This clonotype was picked up many times. As an off-target read in a library built for alpha chains, this beta chain has a frequency of little significance. The chain combines TRBV6-1 with TRBJ2-2; 7 nucleotides match TRBD2. This CDR3 is 13 amino acids long. V gave up 7 bases and J gave up 5 bases; unmatched junction bases: 4. CDR1 MNHNS and CDR2 SASEGT come from the germline V gene. DNA for the CDR3: TGTGCCAGCACGGGAGGAGTTACCGGGGAGCTGTTTTTT. This encodes CASTGGVTGELFF.

This clonotype was observed a few times. In a library made to pick up alpha chains, this beta chain is a stray read with a size that means little. The chain couples TRBV4-2 to TRBJ2-3; 8 positions agree with TRBD2. Unmatched junction bases numbered 0, after V lost 0 bases and J lost 4 bases. In germline, CDR1 is LGHNA, CDR2 YNFKEQ. The CDR3 extends over 14 amino acids. The CDR3 is CASSQDSGADTQYF. In DNA, the CDR3 is TGTGCCAGCAGCCAAGATAGCGGGGCAGATACGCAGTATTTT.

This clonotype was seen ten or more times. The library was designed around alpha chains, so this beta chain is a stray read whose abundance carries little weight. This chain links TRBV6-6 with TRBJ2-2; tentatively, D is TRBD1 (6 bases). CDR3 length: 14 amino acids. V was trimmed by 8 bases and J by 5 bases, leaving 15 bases between them. Germline CDR1 is MNHNY and CDR2 is SVGAGI (reference sequence). The CDR3 DNA reads TGTGCCAGCGTTAGGGGGACATATACCGGGGAGCTGTTTTTT. Its protein product is CASVRGTYTGELFF.

As for this clonotype: Since the library was made to target alpha chains, this beta chain is a stray read and its abundance is not meaningful. The chain joins TRBV10-3 to TRBJ2-3; 8 bases agree with TRBD2. The CDR3 totals 16 residues. Germline-derived CDR1 and CDR2 are ENHRY and SYGVKD. V dropped 3 bases and J dropped 0; count of bases not matched to a gene: 5. CDR3 sequence reads: CAISEPGLDSTDTQYF. CDR3 nucleotides: TGTGCCATCAGTGAACCGGGACTAGATAGCACAGATACGCAGTATTTT.